This TCR beta chain emerged from a study of blood T cell repertoires in COVID-19. Study overall: There were acute and convalescent COVID-19 samples, and they came from the United States, Italy and Spain.

Trimming cost V 2 bases and J 3 bases, with 11 bases left between them. The CDR3 extends over 14 amino acids. CDR1 and CDR2 from the germline V gene are MDHEN and SYDVKM. Original processing methods: Counts of nucleated cells, estimated from reference gene primer amplification, were obtained. Produced via immunoSEQ multiplex PCR; TCRdb's table is partial and in-frame only. V, J and clone size are those of that table, while D and trimming were read from the DNA. The repertoire holds fewer than 350,000 clones, with roughly 90% as singletons. Sample: PBMCs or T cells enriched from blood (not recorded which). V is TRBV28 and J is TRBJ2-7, with a tentative D call TRBD1 (5 bases). This TCR was recovered from a woman in her thirties or forties who had recovered from COVID-19. The DNA for the CDR3 is TGTGCCAGCAGTTTAGACCAGGGTAACTACGAGCAGTACTTC. Its translation is CASSLDQGNYEQYF.